The clone carrying this T cell receptor beta chain was counted between two and nine times. The antigen remains unidentified. This sample stems from a study of beta chain features in type 1 diabetes. Study findings and constraints: VDJ junctions from type 1 diabetes patients carried fewer insertions and larger deletions. Shorter TCRB CDR3s, moderately but significantly so, were found in Type 1 diabetes patients in all four CD4+ subsets. The analysis here could not establish whether HLA type shapes TCRB rearrangement.

Germline CDR1 GTSNPN, CDR2 SVGIG (reference sequence). V was trimmed by 0 bases and J by 4 bases, leaving 14 bases between them. The CDR3 extends over 15 amino acids. Expressed TCRB transcripts were sequenced after all isolated RNA was converted to cDNA. Clones were sequenced by immunoSEQ multiplex PCR, and TCRdb holds only the in-frame ones, with some missing. In the table there are about 180,000 clones, 10% to 15% of which are singletons. Heparinised blood was drawn once per donor, averaging around 110 mL. The genes are TRBV30 and TRBJ2-3; TRBD2 might be the D (6 bases). Sequencing input: central memory CD4+ T cells from blood. The clonotype comes from a woman under 30 in good health. The CDR3 nucleotides are TGTGCCTGGAGTGTGACTAGTCAAGAAGCAGATACGCAGTATTTT. As protein: CAWSVTSQEADTQYF.